The present TCR beta chain was sequenced within a study of blood T cell repertoires in COVID-19. Comments on this clone: In the same sample, other DNA sequences code for this CDR3.

The Seattle patients, enrolled during active infection, were followed longitudinally. Generated by immunoSEQ multiplex PCR, the TCRdb table keeps only in-frame clones and is missing some. The sample lists approximately 230,000 clones, approximately 88% occurring once. Germline V gene lookup returns CDR1 LGHNA and CDR2 YSLEER. This CDR3 has 16 residues. The ends were cut back, 4 bases at V and 0 bases at J, with 10 bases in the middle. Material: peripheral blood. The origin of this receptor is a woman younger than 45 with COVID-19, enrolled during active disease. V gene TRBV4-3 combines with J gene TRBJ2-6; D perhaps matches TRBD2 (6 bases). The CDR3 bases are TGCGCCAGCAGCCGTCGGGGGAGCTCTGGGGCCAACGTCCTGACTTTC. Translated: CASSRRGSSGANVLTF.